Included here is one T cell receptor (beta chain) sequence, with context. This sample is drawn from a study of blood T cell repertoires in COVID-19. Study context: Both acute and convalescent COVID-19 samples were obtained from the United States, Italy and Spain. T cells, B-cell-depleted T cells, or PBMCs supplied cDNA or gDNA.

Per germline, CDR1 MDHEN and CDR2 SYDVKM. This CDR3 contains 17 residues. Trimming shortened V by 3 bases and J by 0 bases, and 14 bases separated the two germline ends. Original handling: Amplification from reference gene primers served as the basis for estimated nucleated cell counts. Assay: immunoSEQ multiplex PCR; the TCRdb copy retains only in-frame clones and omits some. V, J and clone size are taken as reported in that table, and D and trimming were inferred from the DNA itself. This sample has roughly 30,000 clones, with 89% found just once. This chain links TRBV28 with TRBJ1-4; possibly TRBD1 for D (5 bases). Sequenced sample: peripheral blood. The clonotype comes from a human donor in a cohort sampled during active COVID-19. This CDR3 is CASSLARGEATNEKLFF. The CDR3 DNA sequence: TGTGCCAGCAGTTTGGCTAGGGGCGAGGCAACTAATGAAAAACTGTTTTTT.